Listed below are T cell receptor beta chains from one sample, sequenced in a study of blood T cell repertoires in COVID-19. Assay: immunoSEQ multiplex PCR; the TCRdb copy retains only in-frame clones and omits some. In the table there are nearly 250,000 clones, roughly 85% of which are singletons. Sample: PBMCs or T cells enriched from blood (not recorded which). Receptors originate from a woman aged 45 to 65 with acute COVID-19. Both conserved end residues are part of each CDR3. A D gene is named only where the DNA matches it firmly. The size entry is marked missing in some rows and otherwise reads once, few, many or a size class.

size	V	J	D	CDR3	DNA
-	TRBV19	TRBJ1-3	-	CASEALSSGNTIYF	TGTGCCAGTGAAGCACTGAGCTCTGGAAACACCATATATTTT
-	TRBV30	TRBJ1-5	-	CAWSVLRDQPQHF	TGTGCCTGGAGTGTACTCCGGGATCAGCCCCAGCATTTT
-	TRBV30	TRBJ2-3	-	CAWSTGLSTDTQYF	TGTGCCTGGAGTACAGGGCTGAGCACAGATACGCAGTATTTT
-	TRBV12-3/TRBV12-4	TRBJ1-3	-	CASSWGLRDTIYF	TGTGCCAGCAGTTGGGGGCTTAGAGACACCATATATTTT
once	TRBV21-1	TRBJ1-3	-	CASSKAWGPTSGNTIYF	TGTGCCAGCAGCAAAGCATGGGGGCCGACCTCTGGAAACACCATATATTTT
-	TRBV6-5	TRBJ1-2	-	CASSSRGRYGYTF	TGTGCCAGCAGTTCTAGGGGAAGATATGGCTACACCTTC
-	TRBV10-3	TRBJ1-6	TRBD1	CAISDPGTGSSYNSPLHF	TGTGCCATCAGTGACCCCGGGACAGGGAGCTCCTATAATTCACCCCTCCACTTT
-	TRBV30	TRBJ1-1	-	CAWKRGTTEAFF	TGTGCCTGGAAGAGGGGGACCACTGAAGCTTTCTTT
-	TRBV5-6	TRBJ2-1	-	CASSLTAGVNEQFF	TGTGCCAGCAGCTTGACGGCAGGGGTCAATGAGCAGTTCTTC
-	TRBV30	TRBJ1-6	TRBD1	CAWSDGTGNSPLHF	TGTGCCTGGAGCGACGGGACAGGAAATTCACCCCTCCACTTT
-	TRBV9	TRBJ2-1	-	CASSVDPGLKTNHEQFF	TGTGCCAGCAGCGTAGACCCCGGGTTAAAGACGAACCATGAGCAGTTCTTC
-	TRBV7-9	TRBJ1-2	TRBD1	CASSNGQGRDYGYTF	TGTGCCAGCAGCAACGGACAGGGGAGAGACTATGGCTACACCTTC
-	TRBV30	TRBJ1-5	-	CAWSQGSNQPQHF	TGTGCCTGGAGTCAGGGGAGCAATCAGCCCCAGCATTTT
-	TRBV7-2	TRBJ1-5	TRBD1	CASSSTGRNNQPQHF	TGTGCCAGCAGCTCGACAGGGAGAAACAATCAGCCCCAGCATTTT
-	TRBV4-3	TRBJ1-2	-	CASSQERGGGLGYTF	TGCGCCAGCAGCCAAGAGAGAGGGGGGGGGCTTGGCTACACCTTC
-	TRBV5-1	TRBJ1-4	-	CASSLGQLGGEKLFF	TGCGCCAGCAGCTTAGGACAGTTAGGAGGTGAAAAACTGTTTTTT
-	TRBV2	TRBJ1-2	-	CASSERGYEGYTF	TGTGCCAGCAGTGAAAGGGGGTATGAAGGCTACACCTTC
-	TRBV5-1	TRBJ1-5	-	CASRPGTYDQPQHF	TGCGCCAGCAGGCCCGGGACATATGATCAGCCCCAGCATTTT
-	TRBV27	TRBJ1-5	TRBD1	CASSLQGAGQPQHF	TGTGCCAGCAGCCTACAGGGGGCTGGCCAGCCCCAGCATTTT
-	TRBV5-1	TRBJ1-1	TRBD1	CASSVTGTGATEAFF	TGCGCCAGCAGCGTCACCGGGACAGGGGCCACTGAAGCTTTCTTT
-	TRBV6-2/TRBV6-3	TRBJ1-4	-	CASSYLVGPEEKLFF	TGTGCCAGCAGTTACCTAGTCGGTCCTGAGGAAAAACTGTTTTTT
-	TRBV7-7	TRBJ2-2	-	CASRQDTNTGELFF	TGTGCTAGCAGACAGGACACGAACACCGGGGAGCTGTTTTTT
once	TRBV4-2	TRBJ1-1	TRBD1	CASSQDRDRVNTEAFF	TGTGCCAGCAGCCAAGATCGGGACAGGGTGAACACTGAAGCTTTCTTT
-	TRBV12-3/TRBV12-4	TRBJ1-1	-	CASWGGLYTEAFF	TGTGCCAGCTGGGGAGGGCTGTACACTGAAGCTTTCTTT
-	TRBV4-1	TRBJ1-2	TRBD1	CASSQAGTGYGYTF	TGCGCCAGCAGCCAAGCCGGGACAGGCTATGGCTACACCTTC
-	TRBV30	TRBJ2-2	TRBD1	CAWRGQGNTGELFF	TGTGCCTGGAGGGGACAGGGGAACACCGGGGAGCTGTTTTTT
-	TRBV6-5	TRBJ2-5	TRBD1	CASSTRDRGQETQYF	TGTGCCAGCAGTACCCGGGACAGGGGACAAGAGACCCAGTACTTC
-	TRBV11-2	TRBJ2-7	TRBD2	CASSLLAATYEQYF	TGTGCCAGCAGCTTACTAGCGGCTACCTACGAGCAGTACTTC
-	TRBV5-4	TRBJ1-2	TRBD1	CASSNPGGYGYTF	TGTGCCAGCAGCAATCCAGGGGGGTATGGCTACACCTTC
-	TRBV7-2	TRBJ2-5	TRBD2	CASSPGLAGQETQYF	TGTGCCAGCAGCCCGGGACTAGCGGGGCAAGAGACCCAGTACTTC
-	TRBV7-3	TRBJ1-1	-	CASSPGGFTEAFF	TGTGCCAGCAGCCCCGGGGGGTTTACTGAAGCTTTCTTT
-	TRBV19	TRBJ2-2	-	CASSIQVGELFF	TGTGCCAGTAGTATACAGGTCGGGGAGCTGTTTTTT
-	TRBV30	TRBJ2-3	TRBD2	CASDTSGGTDTQYF	TGTGCCTCGGACACTAGCGGGGGCACAGATACGCAGTATTTT
-	TRBV12-3/TRBV12-4	TRBJ1-2	-	CASSLENRAGYTF	TGTGCCAGCAGTTTAGAAAACAGGGCAGGCTACACCTTC
-	TRBV7-2	TRBJ1-2	-	CASSLGGSAGANGYTF	TGTGCCAGCAGCTTAGGTGGGTCGGCAGGGGCCAATGGCTACACCTTC